These 5 T cell receptor beta chains were all obtained from the same sample, sequenced in a study of blood T cell repertoires in COVID-19. TCRdb's table, derived via immunoSEQ multiplex PCR, lists solely in-frame clones and lacks some. The table has about 71,000 clones, over 80% seen once. What was sequenced was peripheral blood. The receptors originated from a woman aged 80 or over with acute or convalescent COVID-19.

This clone has more than one count but fewer than ten. This chain links TRBV5-6 with TRBJ2-7; 8 bases agree with TRBD2. The junction had 6 bases not matched to a gene; V was cut back by 4 bases and J by 3 bases. Germline CDR1 is SGHDT and CDR2 is YYEEEE. The CDR3 is 14 residues long. This chain's CDR3 is CASSPGTSRYEQYF. CDR3 nucleotide sequence: TGTGCCAGCAGCCCCGGGACTAGTCGCTACGAGCAGTACTTC.

This clone was recorded a few times. The chain is built from TRBV29-1 and TRBJ2-3; a weak D match, TRBD2 (5 bases). The CDR3 is 12 residues long. Germline assignment: CDR1 SQVTM and CDR2 ANQGSEA. Trimming shortened V by 6 bases and J by 6 bases, and 13 bases separated the two germline ends. The CDR3 spells CSVPLPGDTQYF. CDR3 sequence (DNA): TGCAGCGTCCCCCTTCCGGGGGATACGCAGTATTTT.

The J gene is TRBJ1-2, the V gene TRBV18; D is uncertain. CDR1 is KGHSH and CDR2 is LQKENI in the germline V gene. Trimming removed 0 bases from V and 4 bases from J, with 18 bases in between. The CDR3 contains 17 residues. The CDR3 DNA is TGTGCCAGCTCACCACCGCCGACAAACCGGAGGCTCTATGGCTACACCTTC. Its translation: CASSPPPTNRRLYGYTF. Filled out from reference TRBV18 and TRBJ1-2, the complete variable domain reads NAGVMQNPRHLVRRRGQEARLRCSPMKGHSHVYWYRQLPEEGLKFMVYLQKENIIDESGMPKERFSAEFPKEGPSILRIQQVVRGDSAAYFCASSPPPTNRRLYGYTFGSGTRLTVV.

The chain couples TRBV11-3 to TRBJ2-1; TRBD2 matches at 7 bases. Germline trimming cut 0 bases from V and 2 bases from J; bases unmatched to any gene: 7. The CDR3 spans 17 residues. Germline loops: CDR1 SGHNT, CDR2 YENEEA. This CDR3 is CASSLDLGGLAYNEQFF. CDR3 DNA: TGTGCCAGCAGCTTAGATCTTGGCGGACTAGCCTACAATGAGCAGTTCTTC.

V is TRBV7-9 and J is TRBJ1-2; a weak D match, TRBD1 (5 bases). V dropped 2 bases and J dropped 6 bases, with 16 bases sitting between them. CDR1 is SEHNR and CDR2 is FQNEAQ in the germline V gene (reference sequence). The CDR3 loop spans 15 amino acids. Here the CDR3 DNA reads TGTGCCAGCAGCTTACAGTTTCGGGGGAGCGATGGCTACACCTTC. It translates to CASSLQFRGSDGYTF.